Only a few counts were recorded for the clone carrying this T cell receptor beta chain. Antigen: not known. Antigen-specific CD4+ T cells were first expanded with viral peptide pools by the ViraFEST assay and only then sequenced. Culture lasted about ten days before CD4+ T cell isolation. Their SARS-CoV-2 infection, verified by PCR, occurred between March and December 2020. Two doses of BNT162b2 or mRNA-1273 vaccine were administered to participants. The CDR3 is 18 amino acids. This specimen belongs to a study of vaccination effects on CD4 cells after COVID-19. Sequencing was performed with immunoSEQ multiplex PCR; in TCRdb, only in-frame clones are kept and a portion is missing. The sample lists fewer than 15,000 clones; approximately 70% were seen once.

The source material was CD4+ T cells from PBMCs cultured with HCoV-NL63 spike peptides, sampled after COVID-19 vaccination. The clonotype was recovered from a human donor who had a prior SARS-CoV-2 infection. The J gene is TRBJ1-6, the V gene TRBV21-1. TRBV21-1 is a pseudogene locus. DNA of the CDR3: TGTGCCAGCAGCAAAGGGGGGGGACAGTTGGACCTTAATTCACCCCTCCACTTT. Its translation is CASSKGGGQLDLNSPLHF.